The T cell receptor (beta chain) described here comes from a study of Ad26.COV2.S vaccination and SARS-CoV-2 variants (dated by TCRdb to the early 2020s). In the study overall: Vaccine-arm donors were drawn from COV1001, a multicentre, randomized, double-blind, placebo-controlled phase I-IIa trial of Ad26.COV2.S in healthy adults. Trial participants were randomized into five groups of five: low-dose or high-dose Ad26.COV2.S given once or twice, or placebo on both occasions. TCRbeta repertoire sequencing was used to assess the specificity and breadth of SARS-CoV-2-reactive T cell receptors after Ad26.COV2.S vaccination. The TCR-sequenced set comprised about 32 samples: approximately 19 Ad26.COV2.S vaccine recipients, 5 placebo recipients and 8 SARS-CoV-2 convalescent individuals. Investigators did not know the trial group allocation while performing experiments and assessing outcomes. Ad26.COV2.S was given intramuscularly at 5x10^10 or 1x10^11 viral particles, as a single shot or as two shots 56 days apart.

The treatment or condition tag for this specimen amounts to: some 20 received Ad26.COV2.S at low or high dose, single or two shots; roughly 5 received placebo; per-sample allocation not given. For vaccine and placebo recipients, repertoires were sequenced using samples collected on day 63 after the first injection. Between 29 July and 7 August 2020, Cohort 1b enrolled approximately 26 adults aged 18-55 years at one site in Boston, USA. Ad26.COV2.S consisted of a replication-incompetent adenovirus type 26 vector by which a prefusion-stabilized SARS-CoV-2 spike protein from the original Wuhan strain was expressed. The CDR3 runs 14 residues from the cysteine to the phenylalanine. Of all the DNA, just the CDR3 is kept, 42 bases in frame from base 1. CDR1 and CDR2 (MDHEN, SYDVKM) derive from the germline V gene. Clipping removes 5 bases from V and 1 base from J, with 5 as the unmatched junction base count.

TCRbeta CDR3 regions were sequenced with the immunoSEQ Assay. After extraction, genomic DNA underwent amplification by bias-controlled multiplex PCR, followed by high-throughput sequencing. The authors' analysis ran thus. To quantify the absolute abundance of every unique TCRbeta CDR3 region, sequences were collapsed and filtered. Usable DNA was measured by amplifying reference genes present in all nucleated cells, and TCRbeta template counts were normalized to that usable DNA to estimate T cell fraction. Repertoire TCRs were annotated as SARS-CoV-2-specific by exact matching of V gene, CDR3 amino acid sequence and J gene to a known reactive TCR set. The reference SARS-CoV-2 TCR set was obtained from MIRA and was filtered for enrichment in COVID-19-positive ImmuneCODE repertoires, whereby public or cross-reactive TCRs were removed. Drawing on the MIRA antigens, annotated TCRs were analysed further at the level of specific ORF or position within ORF. Breadth was defined as annotated unique rearrangements over total unique productive rearrangements; depth was the summed frequency of those rearrangements. TCR breadth was compared between groups using two-sided Wilcoxon rank-sum tests. TCRdb obtained this table from immuneACCESS and retained in-frame rearrangements with V and J assigned. These tables miss some clones; where compared with another copy, unresolved V genes account for less than half of the shortfall, and the remainder is unexplained. V and J calls and clone size are copied from that table; D and trimming were computed from the DNA. The sample yields approximately 300,000 clones; around four fifths were counted once. The ten largest clones add up to 2% to 2.5% of the sample.

The paper's findings and limits, for the study overall: The study lacked the statistical power to compare responses across vaccine doses or regimens. Vaccine and placebo recipients had similar non-spike TCR breadth, a finding consistent with the vaccine containing only spike. Higher spike-specific TCR breadth was observed in Ad26.COV2.S recipients than in placebo recipients (P = 0.0014). It was noted by the authors that total T cell responses may have been underestimated by the TCR breadth and depth analyses. After vaccination, substantial breadth of spike-specific CD8+ and CD4+ T cell responses was reported.

About this clone itself: Its antigen specificity is not known. Per-base quality was not reported, and no clone a single base away is much larger than it.

This clonotype was obtained from a person between 18 and 59 years old who received the Ad26.COV2.S COVID-19 vaccine or a placebo. The chain is made from TRBV28 and TRBJ2-7; TRBD1 lines up with 7 middle nucleotides. The sample was peripheral blood, taken in a trial of Ad26.COV2.S vaccine versus placebo. The CDR3 reads CASSPGTESYEQYF. Read as DNA, the sequence is TGTGCCAGCAGTCCCGGGACAGAGTCCTACGAGCAGTACTTC.